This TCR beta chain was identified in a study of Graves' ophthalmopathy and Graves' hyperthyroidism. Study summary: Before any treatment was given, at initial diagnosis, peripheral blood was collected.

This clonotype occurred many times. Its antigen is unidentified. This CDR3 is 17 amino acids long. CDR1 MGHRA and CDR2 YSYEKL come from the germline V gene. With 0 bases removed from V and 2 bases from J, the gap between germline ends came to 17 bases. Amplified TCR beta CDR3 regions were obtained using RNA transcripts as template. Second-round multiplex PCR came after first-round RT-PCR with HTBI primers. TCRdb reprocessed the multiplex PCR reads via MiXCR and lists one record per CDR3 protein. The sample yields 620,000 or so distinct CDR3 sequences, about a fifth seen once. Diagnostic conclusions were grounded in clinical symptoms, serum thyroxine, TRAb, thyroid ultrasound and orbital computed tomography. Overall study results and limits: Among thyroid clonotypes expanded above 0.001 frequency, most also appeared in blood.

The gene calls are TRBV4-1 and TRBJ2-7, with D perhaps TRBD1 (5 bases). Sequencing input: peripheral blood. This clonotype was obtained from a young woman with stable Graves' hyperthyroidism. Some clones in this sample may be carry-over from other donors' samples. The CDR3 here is CASSQDWRKGRTYEQYF. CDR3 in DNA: TGCGCCAGCAGCCAAGACTGGCGGAAGGGGCGCACCTACGAGCAGTACTTC.